This is a list of T cell receptor beta chains from one sample in a study of blood T cells in healthy people across ages. Via MiXCR, TCRdb re-called the 5' RACE reads, giving one row per CDR3 protein. The sample records 600,000 to 800,000 distinct CDR3 sequences, 20% to 25% being singletons. The sample was blood. All receptors come from a man in his sixties or seventies in good health. Each CDR3 is given without its conserved first and last residue. Fields, in order: V gene, J gene, D gene, CDR3 protein. A D gene is named only where the DNA matches it firmly.

V: TRBV3-1
J: TRBJ1-5
D: .
CDR3: ASSLGTDSNQPQH

V: TRBV28
J: TRBJ2-4
D: .
CDR3: ASQGSREAKNIQY

V: TRBV6-5
J: TRBJ2-3
D: .
CDR3: ASSLGLFTDTQY

V: TRBV18
J: TRBJ1-1
D: TRBD1
CDR3: ASSPRQGMSEAF

V: TRBV28
J: TRBJ2-7
D: .
CDR3: ASRDKAWGEQY

V: TRBV5-1
J: TRBJ2-5
D: TRBD2
CDR3: ASSGGLAEEETQY

V: TRBV12-3/TRBV12-4
J: TRBJ1-6
D: .
CDR3: ASSLGIRRNSPLH

V: TRBV5-1
J: TRBJ2-1
D: .
CDR3: ASSLDFRERYNEQF

V: TRBV29-1
J: TRBJ1-5
D: .
CDR3: SVADGSNQPQH

V: TRBV3-1
J: TRBJ2-3
D: .
CDR3: ASSQVEDTQY

V: TRBV3-1
J: TRBJ1-5
D: .
CDR3: ASSHSDRENQPQH

V: TRBV5-6
J: TRBJ2-5
D: .
CDR3: ASSLLTDQETQY

V: TRBV7-8
J: .
D: TRBD1
CDR3: AGSLLEIQGPNEQF

V: TRBV12-3/TRBV12-4
J: TRBJ2-2
D: TRBD1
CDR3: ASSLANTGGTGELF

V: TRBV7-9
J: TRBJ2-5
D: .
CDR3: ASSEVAEHGLRFRETQY

V: TRBV3-1
J: TRBJ1-1
D: .
CDR3: ASSPPTVLAEAF

V: TRBV12-3/TRBV12-4
J: TRBJ2-5
D: TRBD1
CDR3: ASTPDRGRGETQY

V: TRBV29-1
J: TRBJ2-2
D: .
CDR3: SVDTANTGELF

V: TRBV28
J: TRBJ2-3
D: TRBD1
CDR3: ASSTPGQGVPEGTDTQY

V: TRBV6-5
J: TRBJ1-2
D: .
CDR3: ASRGGQGGYT

V: TRBV20-1
J: TRBJ2-7
D: TRBD2
CDR3: SACSSGLFHEQY

V: TRBV5-4
J: TRBJ1-1
D: .
CDR3: ASSLLSGDTEAF

V: TRBV20-1
J: TRBJ2-1
D: .
CDR3: SARSQRSYNEQF

V: TRBV20-1
J: TRBJ2-2
D: TRBD1
CDR3: SARATGTNTGELF

V: TRBV20-1
J: .
D: .
CDR3: SADGSNRRNEQF

V: TRBV6-2/TRBV6-3
J: TRBJ2-4
D: .
CDR3: ASSSLWDTKNIQY

V: TRBV9
J: TRBJ2-5
D: TRBD2
CDR3: VSILGLAQETQY

V: TRBV9
J: TRBJ2-2
D: .
CDR3: ASSVADTAGTGELF

V: TRBV6-2/TRBV6-3
J: TRBJ1-3
D: .
CDR3: ASSYSAAGSGNTIY

V: TRBV9
J: TRBJ2-3
D: TRBD1
CDR3: ASSVADRGTDTQY

V: TRBV20-1
J: TRBJ2-1
D: TRBD2
CDR3: SARVSSGRSFEQF

V: TRBV2
J: TRBJ1-2
D: .
CDR3: ARDGDYGYT

V: TRBV20-1
J: TRBJ2-3
D: TRBD1
CDR3: SASPGTGRTDTQY

V: TRBV20-1
J: TRBJ2-1
D: TRBD2
CDR3: SARGTGGPIQSEQF

V: TRBV18
J: TRBJ2-5
D: .
CDR3: ASSPVLEAETQY

V: TRBV29-1
J: TRBJ2-1
D: TRBD1
CDR3: SVEEPGQGRYNEQF

V: TRBV29-1
J: TRBJ2-5
D: .
CDR3: SVEGALEGGEETQY

V: TRBV29-1
J: TRBJ2-7
D: .
CDR3: SAGDRRSYEQY

V: TRBV25-1
J: TRBJ1-4
D: .
CDR3: ASSAYVGVNEKLF

V: TRBV20-1
J: TRBJ2-5
D: .
CDR3: SARVTAGVKTQY

V: TRBV11-3
J: TRBJ1-1
D: .
CDR3: ASSAGRGTEAF

V: TRBV21-1
J: TRBJ2-3
D: .
CDR3: ASNKGRPTSGRASCTDTQY

V: TRBV7-2
J: TRBJ2-1
D: TRBD2
CDR3: ASSTLAASYNEQF

V: TRBV20-1
J: TRBJ2-5
D: TRBD2
CDR3: SVSGRVGQETQY

V: TRBV20-1
J: TRBJ2-7
D: TRBD1
CDR3: SAGQGTGAVQY

V: TRBV29-1
J: TRBJ1-1
D: .
CDR3: SVELQDWENTEAF

V: TRBV2
J: TRBJ2-6
D: .
CDR3: ASSEGGANVLT

V: TRBV10-3
J: TRBJ2-2
D: .
CDR3: AISDSVPVSGLYTGELF

V: TRBV7-2
J: TRBJ2-1
D: .
CDR3: ASSTSGPINEQF

V: TRBV9
J: TRBJ2-4
D: TRBD1
CDR3: ASSGPGQGVGIQY

V: TRBV6-2/TRBV6-3
J: TRBJ1-3
D: .
CDR3: ASRNSGNTIY

V: TRBV3-1
J: TRBJ1-6
D: .
CDR3: ASSQDRDNSPLH

V: TRBV21-1
J: TRBJ2-3
D: .
CDR3: ASSKIRPPASGRRGTDTQY

V: TRBV24-1
J: TRBJ2-1
D: .
CDR3: ATSESGLTQF